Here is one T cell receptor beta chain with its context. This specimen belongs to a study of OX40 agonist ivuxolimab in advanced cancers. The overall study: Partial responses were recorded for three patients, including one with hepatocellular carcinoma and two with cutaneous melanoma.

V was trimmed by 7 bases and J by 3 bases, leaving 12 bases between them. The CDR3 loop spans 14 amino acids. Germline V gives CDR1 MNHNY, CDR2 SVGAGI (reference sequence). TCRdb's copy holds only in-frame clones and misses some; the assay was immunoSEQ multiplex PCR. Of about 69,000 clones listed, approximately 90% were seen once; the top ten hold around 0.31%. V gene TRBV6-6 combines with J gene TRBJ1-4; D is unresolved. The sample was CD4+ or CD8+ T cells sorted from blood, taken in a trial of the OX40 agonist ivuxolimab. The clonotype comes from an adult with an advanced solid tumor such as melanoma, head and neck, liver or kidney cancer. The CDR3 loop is CASTLRASNEKLFF. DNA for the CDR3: TGTGCCAGCACCCTCCGGGCCTCTAATGAAAAACTGTTTTTT.